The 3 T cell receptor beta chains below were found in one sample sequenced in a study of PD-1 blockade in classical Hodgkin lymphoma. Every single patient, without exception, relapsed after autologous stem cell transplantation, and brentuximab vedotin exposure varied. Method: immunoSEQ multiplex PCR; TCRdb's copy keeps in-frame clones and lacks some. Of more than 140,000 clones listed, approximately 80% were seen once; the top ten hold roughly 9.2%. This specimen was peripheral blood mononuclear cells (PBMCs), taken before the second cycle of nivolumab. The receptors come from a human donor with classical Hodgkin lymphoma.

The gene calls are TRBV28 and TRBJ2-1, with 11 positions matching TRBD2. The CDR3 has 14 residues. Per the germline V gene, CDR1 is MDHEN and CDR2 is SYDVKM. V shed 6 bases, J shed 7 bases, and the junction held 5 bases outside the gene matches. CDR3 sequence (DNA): TGTGCCAGCAGGACTAGCGGGACTCTTAATGAGCAGTTCTTC. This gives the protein CASRTSGTLNEQFF. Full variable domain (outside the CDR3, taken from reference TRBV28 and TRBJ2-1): DVKVTQSSRYLVKRTGEKVFLECVQDMDHENMFWYRQDPGLGLRLIYFSYDVKMKEKGDIPEGYSVSREKKERFSLILESASTNQTSMYLCASRTSGTLNEQFFGPGTRLTVL.

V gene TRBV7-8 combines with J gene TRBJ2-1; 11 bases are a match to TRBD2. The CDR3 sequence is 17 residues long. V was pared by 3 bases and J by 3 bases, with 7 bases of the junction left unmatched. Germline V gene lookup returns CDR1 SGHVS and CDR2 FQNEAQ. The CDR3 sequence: CASSFRLAGSIYNEQFF. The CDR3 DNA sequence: TGTGCCAGCAGCTTTCGACTAGCGGGGTCTATCTACAATGAGCAGTTCTTC. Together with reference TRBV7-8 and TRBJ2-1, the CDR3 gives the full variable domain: GAGVSQSPRYKVAKRGQDVALRCDPISGHVSLFWYQQALGQGPEFLTYFQNEAQLDKSGLPSDRFFAERPEGSVSTLKIQRTQQEDSAVYLCASSFRLAGSIYNEQFFGPGTRLTVL.

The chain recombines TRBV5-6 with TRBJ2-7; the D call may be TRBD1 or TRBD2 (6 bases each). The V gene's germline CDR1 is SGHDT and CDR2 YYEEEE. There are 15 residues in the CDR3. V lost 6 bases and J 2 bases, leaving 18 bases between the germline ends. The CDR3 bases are TGTGCCAGCAAGCTGAGGGGGACTTCAACCTACGAGCAGTACTTC. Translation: CASKLRGTSTYEQYF.